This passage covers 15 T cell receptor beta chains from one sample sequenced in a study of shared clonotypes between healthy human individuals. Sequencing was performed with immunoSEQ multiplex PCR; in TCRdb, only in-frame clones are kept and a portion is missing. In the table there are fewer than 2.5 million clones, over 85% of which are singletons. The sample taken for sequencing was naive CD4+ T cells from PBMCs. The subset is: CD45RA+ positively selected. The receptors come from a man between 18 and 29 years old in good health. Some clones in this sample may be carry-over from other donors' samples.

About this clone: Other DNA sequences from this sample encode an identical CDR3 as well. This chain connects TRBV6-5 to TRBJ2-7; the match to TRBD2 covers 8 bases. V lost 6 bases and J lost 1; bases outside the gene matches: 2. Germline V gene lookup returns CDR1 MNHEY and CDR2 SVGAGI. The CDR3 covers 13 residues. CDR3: CASRTSGSYEQYF. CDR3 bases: TGTGCCAGCAGAACTAGCGGTTCCTACGAGCAGTACTTC.

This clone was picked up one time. The CDR3 nucleotides read TGTGCCAGCAGTCCGACAGGGTTTTACGAAAAACTGTTTTTT. Translating it yields CASSPTGFYEKLFF. The chain uses TRBV6-1 and TRBJ1-4; TRBD1 aligns across 7 bases. CDR3 length equals 14 residues. The trim removed 5 bases at V and 8 bases at J, leaving 8 bases unmatched. Germline values: CDR1 MNHNS, CDR2 SASEGT.

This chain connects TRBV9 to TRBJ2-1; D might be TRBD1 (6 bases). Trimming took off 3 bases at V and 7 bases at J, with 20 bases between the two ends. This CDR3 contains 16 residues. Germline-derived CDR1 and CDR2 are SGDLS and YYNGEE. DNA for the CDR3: TGTGCCAGCAGCGCCCTGGGCCCCGGGACACCAAATGAGCAGTTCTTC. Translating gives CASSALGPGTPNEQFF. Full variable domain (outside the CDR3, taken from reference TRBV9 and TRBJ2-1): DSGVTQTPKHLITATGQRVTLRCSPRSGDLSVYWYQQSLDQGLQFLIQYYNGEERAKGNILERFSAQQFPDLHSELNLSSLELGDSALYFCASSALGPGTPNEQFFGPGTRLTVL.

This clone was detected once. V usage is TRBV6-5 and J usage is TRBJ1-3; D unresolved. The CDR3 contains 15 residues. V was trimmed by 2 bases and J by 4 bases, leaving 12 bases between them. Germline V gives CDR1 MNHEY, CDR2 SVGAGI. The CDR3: CASSYGTNGGNTIYF. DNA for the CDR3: TGTGCCAGCAGTTACGGAACTAACGGAGGAAACACCATATATTTT.

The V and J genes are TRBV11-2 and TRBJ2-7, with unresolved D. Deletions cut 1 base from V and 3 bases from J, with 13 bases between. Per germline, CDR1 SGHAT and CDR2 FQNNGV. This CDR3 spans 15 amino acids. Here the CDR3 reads CASSLAVTANYEQYF. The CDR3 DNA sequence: TGTGCCAGCAGCTTAGCTGTGACGGCCAACTACGAGCAGTACTTC.

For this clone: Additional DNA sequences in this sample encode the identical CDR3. The CDR3 nucleotides are TGTGCCAGCAGTCTCGGACTAGCGGGAGAAGAGACCCAGTACTTC. It specifies CASSLGLAGEETQYF. The V call is TRBV7-7, the J call TRBJ2-5; TRBD2 matches at 13 bases. Unmatched junction bases numbered 4, after V lost 6 bases and J lost 3 bases. Looked up from germline, CDR1 is SSHAT and CDR2 is FNYEAQ (reference sequence). The CDR3 spans 15 residues.

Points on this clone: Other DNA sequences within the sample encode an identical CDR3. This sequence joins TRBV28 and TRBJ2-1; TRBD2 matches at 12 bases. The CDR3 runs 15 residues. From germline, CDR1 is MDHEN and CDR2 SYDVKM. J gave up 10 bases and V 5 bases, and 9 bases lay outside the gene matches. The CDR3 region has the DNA TGTGCCAGCAGTCCCCCGGGACTAGCGGGCGGGGAGCAGTTCTTC. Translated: CASSPPGLAGGEQFF.

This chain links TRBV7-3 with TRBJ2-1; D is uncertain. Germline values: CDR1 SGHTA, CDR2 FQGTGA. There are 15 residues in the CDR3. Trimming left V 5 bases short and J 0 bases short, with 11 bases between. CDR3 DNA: TGTGCCAGCAGCGTCAAGAGGAGCTCCTACAATGAGCAGTTCTTC. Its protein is CASSVKRSSYNEQFF.

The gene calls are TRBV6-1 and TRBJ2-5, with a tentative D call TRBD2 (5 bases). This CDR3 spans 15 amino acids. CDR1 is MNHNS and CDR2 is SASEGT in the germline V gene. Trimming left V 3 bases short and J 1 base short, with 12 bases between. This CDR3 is CASSDKGSGQETQYF. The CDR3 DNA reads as TGTGCCAGCAGTGATAAAGGCAGCGGCCAAGAGACCCAGTACTTC.

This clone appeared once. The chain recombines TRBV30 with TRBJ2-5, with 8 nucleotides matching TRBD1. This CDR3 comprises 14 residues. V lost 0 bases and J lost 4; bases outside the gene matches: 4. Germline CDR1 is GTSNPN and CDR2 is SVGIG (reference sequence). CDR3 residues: CAWSVRQGTETQYF. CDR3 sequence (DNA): TGTGCCTGGAGTGTACGACAGGGGACAGAGACCCAGTACTTC.

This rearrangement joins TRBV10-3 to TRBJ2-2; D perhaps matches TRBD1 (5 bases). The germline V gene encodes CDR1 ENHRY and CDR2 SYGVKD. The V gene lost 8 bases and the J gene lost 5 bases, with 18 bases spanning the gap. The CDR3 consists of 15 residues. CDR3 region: CAIGFQGRYTGELFF. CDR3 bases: TGTGCCATCGGGTTTCAGGGAAGGTATACCGGGGAGCTGTTTTTT.

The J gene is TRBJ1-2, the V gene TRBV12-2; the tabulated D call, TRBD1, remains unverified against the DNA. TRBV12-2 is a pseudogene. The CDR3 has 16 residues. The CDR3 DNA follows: TGTGCAAGTCGCGCAGGGGGCAAGGGGAGTTCTAAAGGCTACACCTTC. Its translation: CASRAGGKGSSKGYTF.

The CDR3 DNA follows: TGTGCCACCAGCAGAGGAGAGAACACTGAAGCTTTCTTT. It yields the protein CATSRGENTEAFF. The chain links TRBV15 to TRBJ1-1; D ambiguous. Trimming pared 1 base from V and 1 base from J, leaving 4 bases between. Per the germline V gene, CDR1 is LNHNV and CDR2 is YYDKDF (reference sequence). The CDR3 covers 13 residues.

In DNA form, the CDR3 reads TGTGCCAGCAGCCTCCCAGTGGGGGGACTAGCCTCACGAGAGACCCAGTACTTC. It yields the protein CASSLPVGGLASRETQYF. The chain recombines TRBV21-1 with TRBJ2-5; TRBD2, as called in the table, went unchecked against the DNA. TRBV21-1 is an annotated pseudogene. The CDR3 sequence is 18 residues long.

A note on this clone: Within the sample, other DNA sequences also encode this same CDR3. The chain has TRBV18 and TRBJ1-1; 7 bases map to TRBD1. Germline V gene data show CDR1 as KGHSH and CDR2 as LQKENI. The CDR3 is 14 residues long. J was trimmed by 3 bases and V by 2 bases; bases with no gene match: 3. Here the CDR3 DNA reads TGTGCCAGCTCACCATCCAGGGGGGACACTGAAGCTTTCTTT. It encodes CASSPSRGDTEAFF.